This TCR beta chain was sequenced in a study of response to subunit inactivated influenza vaccine. Broader study findings: Authors suggested seasonal influenza vaccinations each recruit few new T cells.

Per the germline V gene, CDR1 is MNHNS and CDR2 is SASEGT. The CDR3 extends over 14 amino acids. J gave up 4 bases and V 6 bases, and 8 bases lay outside the gene matches. One entry per CDR3 protein results from TCRdb running MiXCR on the RT-PCR reads. The table records 150,000 to 200,000 distinct CDR3 sequences, roughly a tenth of them present only once. In its sample, this clonotype was seen many times. Its antigen is undetermined. Specimen: non-naive T cells sorted from PBMCs, collected roughly 47 days after vaccination. The TCR sequence derives from a man aged 50 to 60 who received an inactivated influenza vaccine. This sequence joins TRBV6-1 and TRBJ2-5, with 7 bases aligning to TRBD1. DNA of the CDR3: TGTGCCAGCAGACCGACAGGGCGCGGAGAGACCCAGTACTTC. Translating gives CASRPTGRGETQYF.